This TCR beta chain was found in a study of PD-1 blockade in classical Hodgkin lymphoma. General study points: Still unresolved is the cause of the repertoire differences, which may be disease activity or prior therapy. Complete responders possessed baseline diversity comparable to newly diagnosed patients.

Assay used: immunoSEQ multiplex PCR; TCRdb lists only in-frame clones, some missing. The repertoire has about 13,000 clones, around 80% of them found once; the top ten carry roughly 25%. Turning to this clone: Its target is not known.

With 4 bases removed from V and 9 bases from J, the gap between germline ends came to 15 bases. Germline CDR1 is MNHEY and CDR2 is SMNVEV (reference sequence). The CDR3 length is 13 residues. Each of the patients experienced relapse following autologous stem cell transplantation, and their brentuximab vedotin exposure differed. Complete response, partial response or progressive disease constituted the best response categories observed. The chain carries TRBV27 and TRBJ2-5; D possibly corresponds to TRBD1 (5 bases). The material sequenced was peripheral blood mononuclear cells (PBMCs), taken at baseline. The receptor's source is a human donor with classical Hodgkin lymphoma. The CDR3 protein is CASSSGPEGAQYF. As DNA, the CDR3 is TGTGCCAGCAGTTCCGGACCCGAAGGGGCCCAGTACTTC.